This TCR beta chain comes out of a study of human T cells and chemical hapten exposure. Study conclusions and caveats: After DPC sensitization, TCRs above 1 in 1000 frequency showed no change.

This clonotype was counted ten times or more. Its antigen remains unknown. TCRdb re-called the RACE reads with MiXCR, one entry per CDR3 protein. This sample has around 35,000 distinct CDR3 sequences, with roughly 5% found just once. Time point in this sample: healthy volunteer bleed at 6 weeks. Unfractionated whole blood yielded the extracted total RNA. The germline V gene has CDR1 MNHEY and CDR2 SMNVEV (reference sequence). The CDR3 runs 14 residues. Between the trimmed V and J ends, which lost 2 bases and 2 bases, there was a span of 7 bases. This TCR derives from a human donor in good health. Some clones in this sample may be carry-over from other donors' samples. This chain links TRBV27 with TRBJ1-5, with no clear D. The sequencing sample was made of whole blood. The CDR3 reads CASSLGQGNQPQHF. The CDR3 nucleotides are TGTGCCAGCAGTTTAGGCCAGGGCAATCAGCCCCAGCATTTT.